Below, 12 T cell receptor beta chains from the same sample are listed, as sequenced in a study of T cells in Graves' hyperthyroidism and ophthalmopathy. The TCR beta CDR3 regions underwent amplification using RNA transcripts as the source. The HTBI primer set drove a first-round RT-PCR of the TCR CDR3. TCRdb ran MiXCR on the multiplex PCR reads and lists one entry per CDR3 protein. The sample carries about 640,000 distinct CDR3 sequences, less than 25% recorded once. Sequencing was performed on blood. These receptors all stem from a man aged 25 to 40 with Graves' ophthalmopathy.

This clonotype was counted a few times. This CDR3 is CASSDSGLAGGDEQFF. The CDR3 DNA reads as TGTGCCAGTAGTGATTCGGGACTAGCGGGAGGTGATGAGCAGTTCTTC. The chain is built from TRBV19 and TRBJ2-1; 15 bases agree with TRBD2. The CDR3 runs to 16 residues. CDR1 is LNHDA and CDR2 is SQIVND in the germline V gene (reference sequence). The V gene end was trimmed by 5 bases and the J gene end by 8 bases; junction bases not matched to a gene: 7.

In this sample, this clonotype turned up a few times. J is TRBJ2-7 and V is TRBV29-1; 13 bases map to TRBD2. Losses at the gene ends were 4 bases for V and 1 base for J; bases not matched to a gene: 4. The CDR3 contains 15 residues. CDR1 SQVTM and CDR2 ANQGSEA come from the germline V gene. Here the CDR3 reads CSVGLAGGRSYEQYF. Written as DNA, the CDR3 is TGCAGCGTTGGACTAGCGGGAGGACGATCCTACGAGCAGTACTTC.

V is TRBV7-2 and J is TRBJ2-1, with TRBD1 as a possible D gene (6 bases). The germline gives CDR1 SGHTA, CDR2 FQGNSA. CDR3 length: 15 residues. Trimming cost V 4 bases and J 7 bases, with 17 bases left between them. Here the CDR3 reads CASSSRTVGNNEQFF. CDR3 in DNA: TGTGCCAGCAGCTCCCGGACAGTCGGCAATAATGAGCAGTTCTTC.

V and J are TRBV6-2 or TRBV6-3 and TRBJ2-1; TRBD2 matches 9 bases. The germline V gene encodes CDR1 MNHEY and CDR2 SVGEGT. J lost 6 bases, V lost 8 bases, and 23 bases had no gene match. This CDR3 has 19 amino acids. The CDR3 spells CASLDRRGIGGRGLNEQFF. In nucleotides, the CDR3 is TGTGCCAGCTTGGACAGGCGGGGAATCGGCGGGAGGGGGCTCAATGAGCAGTTCTTC.

The rearrangement joins TRBV7-2 to TRBJ1-5; 7 bases line up with TRBD1. The junction had 9 bases not matched to a gene; V was cut back by 5 bases and J by 2 bases. CDR1 is SGHTA, CDR2 FQGNSA, per germline. The CDR3 is 16 amino acids. This chain's CDR3 is CASSPQGVDGNQPQHF. CDR3 sequence (DNA): TGTGCCAGCAGCCCCCAGGGGGTTGATGGCAATCAGCCCCAGCATTTT.

The rearrangement joins TRBV7-2 to TRBJ1-2; possible D gene TRBD1, 5 bases. The CDR3 loop spans 13 amino acids. The V gene's germline CDR1 is SGHTA and CDR2 FQGNSA. The germline V and J ends were trimmed by 4 bases and 8 bases, with 14 bases remaining between them. As DNA, the CDR3 is TGTGCCAGCAGCTCAATCGGGGGTCGGGGCTACACCTTC. Its translation: CASSSIGGRGYTF.

The CDR3 DNA follows: TGTGCCAGCTTTACCGGGACAGGGGTCACAGATACGCAGTATTTT. This sequence encodes CASFTGTGVTDTQYF. The chain couples TRBV6-1 to TRBJ2-3; 10 positions match TRBD1. Trimming cost V 8 bases and J 2 bases; bases outside gene matches: 7. Germline V gene data show CDR1 as MNHNS and CDR2 as SASEGT. There are 15 residues in the CDR3.

The rearrangement joins TRBV7-9 to TRBJ1-5; D call uncertain. This CDR3 has 16 amino acids. The germline V gene has CDR1 SEHNR and CDR2 FQNEAQ (reference sequence). Trimming removed 4 bases from V and 0 bases from J, with 13 bases in between. The CDR3 spells CASSSADGISNQPQHF. CDR3 nucleotide sequence: TGTGCCAGCAGCTCCGCGGACGGCATTAGCAATCAGCCCCAGCATTTT.

This clonotype was seen a few times. This chain uses TRBV6-1 with TRBJ2-2; tentative D call: TRBD1 (6 bases). CDR3 length: 15 residues. Trimming took off 5 bases at V and 10 bases at J, with 20 bases between the two ends. The germline CDR1 and CDR2 sequences are MNHNS and SASEGT. The CDR3 is CASSSRGPGSTELFF. CDR3 in DNA: TGTGCCAGCAGTTCCAGGGGCCCGGGCTCCACGGAGCTGTTTTTT.

This clonotype was seen many times. V usage is TRBV7-8 and J usage is TRBJ2-5, with 7 bases that match TRBD1. The V gene's germline CDR1 is SGHVS and CDR2 FQNEAQ. This CDR3 contains 13 residues. V was clipped by 7 bases and J by 3 bases; unmatched bases: 5. The CDR3 nucleotides are TGTGCCAGCATTGCCGGGACAGAAGAGACCCAGTACTTC. This codes for CASIAGTEETQYF.

This chain connects TRBV19 to TRBJ1-2, with D hard to call. The ends were cut back, 5 bases at V and 8 bases at J, with 9 bases in the middle. Germline CDR1 is LNHDA and CDR2 is SQIVND (reference sequence). The CDR3 consists of 11 residues. The CDR3 loop is CASSPEEGYTF. The CDR3 bases are TGTGCCAGTAGTCCAGAAGAAGGCTACACCTTC.

This clonotype has only a few counts. The J gene is TRBJ2-2, the V gene TRBV11-3, with D perhaps matching TRBD2 (6 bases). Germline assignment: CDR1 SGHNT and CDR2 YENEEA. This CDR3 comprises 15 residues. The V and J ends lost 0 bases and 5 bases respectively, with 10 bases between them. Here the CDR3 DNA reads TGTGCCAGCAGCTTAGATCTAAGCGGGACCGGGGAGCTGTTTTTT. The encoded protein is CASSLDLSGTGELFF.